These T cell receptor beta chains were read from a single sample in a study of T cells in Graves' hyperthyroidism and ophthalmopathy. TCRdb used MiXCR to reprocess the multiplex PCR reads, holding one entry per CDR3 protein. The repertoire holds about 350,000 distinct CDR3 sequences, with approximately 19% as singletons. Sequenced input: blood. These receptors came from a woman aged 18-29 years with Graves' hyperthyroidism. Each CDR3 is given with its conserved first and last residue. Each record gives: J gene, clone size, D gene, V gene, CDR3 DNA, CDR3 protein. D genes are given only for firm matches. Expanded clones are given a class, and other clones once, few, many or no size at all.

j_call: TRBJ1-5
clone_size: many
d_call: -
v_call: TRBV28
cdr3_nt: TGTGCCAGCAGTTCCGGCGACCAGGGAAACTATCAGCCCCAGCATTTT
cdr3_aa: CASSSGDQGNYQPQHF

j_call: TRBJ2-7
clone_size: few
d_call: -
v_call: TRBV18
cdr3_nt: TGTGCCAGCTCACCACGGGGACAAATAGTAGGCTCCTACGAGCAGTACTTC
cdr3_aa: CASSPRGQIVGSYEQYF

j_call: TRBJ1-5
clone_size: few
d_call: -
v_call: TRBV5-1
cdr3_nt: TGCGCCAGCAGCTTGGCGCCGGGGTGGTCCTATAGCAATCAGCCCCAGCATTTT
cdr3_aa: CASSLAPGWSYSNQPQHF

j_call: TRBJ2-2
clone_size: -
d_call: TRBD1
v_call: TRBV24-1
cdr3_nt: TGTGCCACCCGGGACAGGACGAACACCGGGGAGCTGTTTTTT
cdr3_aa: CATRDRTNTGELFF

j_call: TRBJ1-5
clone_size: many
d_call: -
v_call: TRBV12-3/TRBV12-4
cdr3_nt: TGTGCCAGCAGTTTGTGGAGAAATCAGCCCCAGCATTTT
cdr3_aa: CASSLWRNQPQHF

j_call: TRBJ2-7
clone_size: many
d_call: TRBD2
v_call: TRBV20-1
cdr3_nt: TGCAGTGCTTTTTCAACGACTAGCGGGGATTACGAGCAGTACTTC
cdr3_aa: CSAFSTTSGDYEQYF

j_call: TRBJ2-7
clone_size: many
d_call: -
v_call: TRBV6-2/TRBV6-3
cdr3_nt: TGTGCCAGCAGTTTGTCGTATAACTCCTACGAGCAGTACTTC
cdr3_aa: CASSLSYNSYEQYF

j_call: TRBJ2-5
clone_size: many
d_call: -
v_call: TRBV7-2
cdr3_nt: TGTGCCAGCAGCCCTATAGCGAGCCCCAGAGAGACCCAGTACTTC
cdr3_aa: CASSPIASPRETQYF

j_call: TRBJ2-2
clone_size: few
d_call: TRBD2
v_call: TRBV20-1
cdr3_nt: TGCAGTGCTAGGGGACTTACGGGACTAGCGATAAGAAGCACCGGGGAGCTGTTTTTT
cdr3_aa: CSARGLTGLAIRSTGELFF

j_call: TRBJ1-3
clone_size: many
d_call: TRBD1
v_call: TRBV18
cdr3_nt: TGTGCCAGCTCACCTACCGGGACAGGCTTTGGAAACACCATATATTTT
cdr3_aa: CASSPTGTGFGNTIYF

j_call: TRBJ2-5
clone_size: many
d_call: -
v_call: TRBV30
cdr3_nt: TGTGCCTGGAGTGGGACAGCTTGGGGAGAGACCCAGTACTTC
cdr3_aa: CAWSGTAWGETQYF

j_call: TRBJ2-7
clone_size: -
d_call: -
v_call: TRBV4-1
cdr3_nt: TGCGCCAGCAGCCAAGATGGAGGACCAACTACGGACGAGCAGTACTTC
cdr3_aa: CASSQDGGPTTDEQYF

j_call: TRBJ2-5
clone_size: many
d_call: -
v_call: TRBV7-8
cdr3_nt: TGTGCCAGCAGCTTAGAACGGTGGATCAGGCAAGAGACCCAGTACTTC
cdr3_aa: CASSLERWIRQETQYF

j_call: TRBJ2-7
clone_size: many
d_call: TRBD2
v_call: TRBV24-1
cdr3_nt: TGTGCCACCAGTGCGCGGGGGGATTCCTACGAGCAGTACTTC
cdr3_aa: CATSARGDSYEQYF

j_call: TRBJ2-2
clone_size: few
d_call: -
v_call: TRBV12-3/TRBV12-4
cdr3_nt: TGTGCCAGCAGCGGGGGCTTGGACACCCGGGGTGGCGGGGAGCTGTTTTTT
cdr3_aa: CASSGGLDTRGGGELFF

j_call: TRBJ2-7
clone_size: -
d_call: -
v_call: TRBV20-1
cdr3_nt: TGCAGTGCTAGTCAGCGCGGAGCGCGGGAAGGCGACGAGCAGTACTTC
cdr3_aa: CSASQRGAREGDEQYF

j_call: TRBJ1-2
clone_size: many
d_call: -
v_call: TRBV6-1
cdr3_nt: TGTGCCAGCAGGGAACAGGGACCCTATGGCTACACCTTC
cdr3_aa: CASREQGPYGYTF

j_call: TRBJ1-2
clone_size: many
d_call: TRBD1
v_call: TRBV6-5
cdr3_nt: TGTGCCAGCAGTTACTCCGGGACAGCGAACTATGGCTACACCTTC
cdr3_aa: CASSYSGTANYGYTF

j_call: TRBJ2-2
clone_size: many
d_call: -
v_call: TRBV6-1
cdr3_nt: TGTGCCAGCACCGACGACGGATTTGGGAACACCGGGGAGCTGTTTTTT
cdr3_aa: CASTDDGFGNTGELFF

j_call: TRBJ2-2
clone_size: -
d_call: TRBD1
v_call: TRBV4-1
cdr3_nt: TGCGCCAGCAGCCAAGAAGGACAGGACCCGAACACCGGGGAGCTGTTTTTT
cdr3_aa: CASSQEGQDPNTGELFF

j_call: TRBJ1-2
clone_size: many
d_call: TRBD1
v_call: TRBV7-9
cdr3_nt: TGTGCCAGCAGCGCATGGGACAGCCTTCAAAGCTACACCTTC
cdr3_aa: CASSAWDSLQSYTF

j_call: TRBJ2-2
clone_size: many
d_call: -
v_call: TRBV28
cdr3_nt: TGTGCCAGCAGTTTATGGGGTCAAGTAACGAACACCGGGGAGCTGTTTTTT
cdr3_aa: CASSLWGQVTNTGELFF

j_call: TRBJ1-2
clone_size: many
d_call: -
v_call: TRBV9
cdr3_nt: TGTGCCAGCAGCGTGAGGGAGGACTATGGCTACACCTTC
cdr3_aa: CASSVREDYGYTF

j_call: TRBJ1-1
clone_size: many
d_call: -
v_call: TRBV12-3/TRBV12-4
cdr3_nt: TGTGCCAGCGCTTTAGGGAGTCGGGTAAGGGGAAACACTGAAGCTTTCTTT
cdr3_aa: CASALGSRVRGNTEAFF

j_call: TRBJ1-5
clone_size: -
d_call: -
v_call: TRBV18
cdr3_nt: TGTGCCAGCTCACCACATCGGAATCAGCCCCAGCATTTT
cdr3_aa: CASSPHRNQPQHF

j_call: TRBJ2-2
clone_size: many
d_call: -
v_call: TRBV7-3
cdr3_nt: TGTGCCAGCAAATTGACCGGGGAGCTGTTTTTT
cdr3_aa: CASKLTGELFF

j_call: TRBJ2-5
clone_size: -
d_call: -
v_call: TRBV24-1
cdr3_nt: TGTGCCACCAGTGAGCCTGACAGGTACCAAGAGACCCAGTACTTC
cdr3_aa: CATSEPDRYQETQYF

j_call: TRBJ2-5
clone_size: many
d_call: TRBD2
v_call: TRBV20-1
cdr3_nt: TGCAGTGCCAGCCGACTAGCGGGGTCCCAAGAGACCCAGTACTTC
cdr3_aa: CSASRLAGSQETQYF

j_call: TRBJ1-3
clone_size: many
d_call: -
v_call: TRBV7-3
cdr3_nt: TGTGCCAGCAGCTTAACGTTAAGTAGGGGATCTGGAAACACCATATATTTT
cdr3_aa: CASSLTLSRGSGNTIYF

j_call: TRBJ1-1
clone_size: many
d_call: -
v_call: TRBV7-2
cdr3_nt: TGTGCCAGCAGCTTAGGGAGGTCCAACACTGAAGCTTTCTTT
cdr3_aa: CASSLGRSNTEAFF

j_call: TRBJ1-5
clone_size: few
d_call: TRBD1
v_call: TRBV5-1
cdr3_nt: TGCGCCAGCAGCCCCGGGACAGACTATAGCAATCAGCCCCAGCATTTT
cdr3_aa: CASSPGTDYSNQPQHF